This TCR beta chain was found in a study of cytomegalovirus exposure and HLA in healthy donors. Study-level findings and limits: In an earlier analysis, productive rearrangement rates for most beta V segments clustered near 87% or 30%. CMV serostatus was the only immune exposure information that was available.

For this clone: No antigen is known for it.

PCR primers comprised 60 Vbeta and 13 Jbeta primers. Some clones are missing from TCRdb's copy, which holds only in-frame ones; the method was immunoSEQ multiplex PCR. The profile shows approximately 130,000 clones, approximately 85% of them singletons. Germline CDR1 reads SGHRS; CDR2 reads YFSETQ. CDR3 length: 15 amino acids. V was clipped by 4 bases and J by 6 bases, with 20 bases between them. Sampled while nominally healthy, donors likely had unrecorded immune exposures. This rearrangement joins TRBV5-1 to TRBJ2-7; a weak D match, TRBD2 (5 bases). The sequenced sample was PBMCs. This TCR came from a woman aged 25 to 39 in good health and CMV-seropositive. The CDR3 sequence is CASSNGGGDIAEQYF. The CDR3 nucleotides are TGCGCCAGCAGCAACGGAGGAGGAGACATCGCCGAGCAGTACTTC.